These 11 T cell receptor beta chains originate from one sample sequenced in a study of T-cell reconstitution after alpha-beta-depleted transplantation in children. This sample's TCRbeta library carried unique molecular identifier barcodes. TCRdb re-derived calls from the PCR reads in MiXCR, one entry per CDR3 protein. The data contain around 670,000 distinct CDR3 sequences, around 12% of them singletons. This sample comprised PBMCs, obtained before TCRalphabeta/CD19-depleted stem cell transplant. These receptors were obtained from a girl aged 2-9 years with congenital amegakaryocytic thrombocytopenia, due to receive a stem cell transplant.

This chain connects TRBV7-2 to TRBJ2-1, with 8 positions matching TRBD2. This CDR3 comprises 15 residues. In germline, CDR1 is SGHTA, CDR2 FQGNSA. Germline trimming cut 3 bases from V and 9 bases from J; bases unmatched to any gene: 10. CDR3 residues: CASSFLSGGPFEQFF. CDR3 nucleotides: TGTGCCAGCAGCTTTCTGTCGGGAGGGCCCTTTGAGCAGTTCTTC.

Points on this clonotype: The CDR3 does not end in the conserved phenylalanine or tryptophan, so this is likely a read error. This chain links TRBV6-6 with TRBJ2-1; 7 positions agree with TRBD1. Germline-derived CDR1 and CDR2 are MNHNY and SVGAGI (reference sequence). Unmatched junction bases numbered 11, after V lost 10 bases and J lost 8 bases. The CDR3 totals 13 residues. This CDR3 is CATRTGAGDEQFS. CDR3 coding DNA: TGTGCCACACGAACAGGGGCCGGCGATGAGCAGTTCTCC.

As DNA, the CDR3 is TGTGCCAGCAGCCAAGTTGGGGCGGGGGGCAATGAGCAGTTCTTC. It specifies CASSQVGAGGNEQFF. This sequence joins TRBV4-2 and TRBJ2-1; 8 nucleotides line up with TRBD2. Germline CDR1 and CDR2: LGHNA and YNFKEQ. V shed 1 base, J shed 6 bases, and the junction held 5 bases outside the gene matches. This CDR3 is built from 15 residues.

V and J are TRBV7-2 and TRBJ1-5; D may be TRBD1 (6 bases). V was shortened by 5 bases and J by 5 bases, with 13 bases between the two germline ends. The CDR3 contains 14 residues. Germline CDR1 and CDR2: SGHTA and FQGNSA. The DNA for the CDR3 is TGTGCCAGCAGCCTAGGGACAACATATCAGCCCCAGCATTTT. The encoded protein is CASSLGTTYQPQHF.

This clonotype has a count of ten or more. This rearrangement joins TRBV2 to TRBJ2-5; D perhaps matches TRBD1 (5 bases). The CDR3 totals 14 residues. Germline values: CDR1 SNHLY, CDR2 FYNNEI. Trimming left V 4 bases short and J 3 bases short, with 12 bases between. This CDR3 reads CASSAPDREETQYF. The CDR3 region has the DNA TGTGCCAGCAGTGCCCCCGACAGAGAAGAGACCCAGTACTTC.

This clonotype has at least ten counts. The chain links TRBV5-8 to TRBJ2-1; 9 nucleotides align to TRBD2. With V trimmed by 2 bases and J by 7 bases, 10 bases remained unmatched. The CDR3 is made up of 16 amino acids. In germline, CDR1 is SGHTS, CDR2 YDEGEE. The CDR3 DNA reads TGTGCCAGCAGCTTCGGTCTAGCGGGAAATTTGAATGAGCAGTTCTTC. It encodes CASSFGLAGNLNEQFF.

This clonotype showed up just once. An end of the junction does not agree with germline; a read error may underlie this. The gene calls are TRBV12-3 or TRBV12-4 and TRBJ1-5; 7 nucleotides agree with TRBD1. This CDR3 has 13 amino acids. CDR3 coding DNA: TGTGCCAGCAGTAGGGACAGTAATCAGCCCCAGCTTTTT. This sequence encodes CASSRDSNQPQLF.

This clonotype has at least ten counts. The chain employs TRBV20-1 and TRBJ2-7; TRBD2 matches 8 bases. The CDR3 consists of 17 residues. The ends lost 1 base at V and 3 bases at J; junction bases unmatched: 14. Germline V gene data show CDR1 as DFQATT and CDR2 as SNEGSKA (reference sequence). The CDR3 spells CSARVNLRSGKYYEQYF. The CDR3 DNA reads as TGCAGTGCTAGAGTAAATTTGCGTAGCGGGAAATACTACGAGCAGTACTTC.

V usage is TRBV3-1 and J usage is TRBJ2-5; 8 bases are shared with TRBD2. Germline V gene sequence: CDR1 LGHDT, CDR2 YNNKEL (reference sequence). There are 15 residues in the CDR3. V shed 0 bases, J shed 5 bases, and the junction held 5 bases outside the gene matches. CDR3 protein: CASSQDRAGVETQYF. CDR3 in DNA: TGTGCCAGCAGCCAAGATAGAGCGGGAGTGGAGACCCAGTACTTC.

This clonotype has at least ten counts. The rearrangement uses TRBV5-1 and TRBJ1-1, with D maybe TRBD1 (5 bases). The CDR3 loop spans 13 amino acids. V was trimmed by 1 base and J by 6 bases, leaving 10 bases between them. Germline lookup yields CDR1 SGHRS and CDR2 YFSETQ. CDR3 coding DNA: TGCGCCAGCAGCTTGTCAGGGATTGCTGAAGCTTTCTTT. The encoded protein is CASSLSGIAEAFF.

At least ten counts were recorded for this clonotype. The chain joins TRBV12-3 or TRBV12-4 to TRBJ2-1, with D maybe TRBD2 (5 bases). Trimming removed 3 bases from V and 8 bases from J, with 8 bases in between. The CDR3 covers 12 residues. CDR3 amino acids: CASSLMRDEQFF. The CDR3 nucleotides are TGTGCCAGCAGTTTGATGAGGGATGAGCAGTTCTTC.